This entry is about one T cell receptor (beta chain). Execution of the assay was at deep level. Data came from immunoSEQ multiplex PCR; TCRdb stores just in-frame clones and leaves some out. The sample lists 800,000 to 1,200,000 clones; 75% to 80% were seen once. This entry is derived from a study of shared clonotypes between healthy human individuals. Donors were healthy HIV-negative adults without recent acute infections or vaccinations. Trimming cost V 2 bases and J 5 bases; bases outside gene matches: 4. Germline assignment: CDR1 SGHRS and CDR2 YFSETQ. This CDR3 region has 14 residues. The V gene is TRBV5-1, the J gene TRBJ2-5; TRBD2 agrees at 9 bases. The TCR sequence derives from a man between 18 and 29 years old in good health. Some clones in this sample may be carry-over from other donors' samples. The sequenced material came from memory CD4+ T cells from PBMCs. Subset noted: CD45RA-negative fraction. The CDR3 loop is CASSLIAGVETQYF. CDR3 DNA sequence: TGCGCCAGCAGCTTAATAGCGGGAGTGGAGACCCAGTACTTC.